The clone carrying this T cell receptor (beta chain) was recorded many times. Its antigen is as yet unknown. The data stem from a study of T cells in Graves' hyperthyroidism and ophthalmopathy. Findings and limits, study-wide: The blood repertoire included most of the expanded thyroid clonotypes above 0.001.

Patients between 18 and 65 years old had hyperthyroidism, newly diagnosed and lasting under 2 months. Together with thyroid ultrasound, orbital computed tomography, serum thyroxine and TRAb, clinical symptoms were used for diagnoses. Trimming shortened V by 8 bases and J by 8 bases, and 13 bases separated the two germline ends. The CDR3 consists of 13 residues. The germline CDR1 and CDR2 sequences are MNHGY and SAAAGT. TCR beta CDR3 regions were amplified from RNA. TCR CDR3 regions were first amplified by RT-PCR with HTBI primers. MiXCR, applied by TCRdb to the multiplex PCR reads, yields one record per CDR3 protein. The table includes approximately 260,000 distinct CDR3 sequences, roughly 15% detected once.

The clonotype was recovered from a woman aged 45-65 years with Graves' hyperthyroidism that later progressed to Graves' ophthalmopathy. The chain couples TRBV6-8 to TRBJ1-6; D not certain. The specimen was blood. CDR3 amino acids: CASRGPTDSPLHF. DNA of the CDR3: TGTGCCAGCCGGGGTCCCACCGATTCACCCCTCCACTTT.